The clone carrying this TCR beta chain has only a few counts. What it binds is not known. CDR1 WSHSY and CDR2 SAAADI come from the germline V gene. The CDR3 extends over 15 amino acids. V was pared by 2 bases and J by 3 bases, with 3 bases of the junction left unmatched. Patients were aged 18 to 65, had disease duration under 2 months, and had newly diagnosed hyperthyroidism. Uncontrolled infection, other autoimmune disease, pregnancy or lactation led to exclusion. TCR beta CDR3 regions were amplified from RNA transcripts. Initially, a first-round RT-PCR of the TCR CDR3 employed the HTBI primer set. MiXCR, run by TCRdb on the multiplex PCR reads, gives a single entry per CDR3 protein. The sample holds approximately 420,000 distinct CDR3 sequences, more than 13% seen once. The data were taken from a study of T cells in Graves' hyperthyroidism and ophthalmopathy. Broader study findings: In the blood, most expanded thyroid clonotypes above 0.001 appeared as well. Patients with ophthalmopathy were separated from those with stable hyperthyroidism by a 13 V-J model.

The chain is built from TRBV10-2 and TRBJ1-5, with 8 bases fitting TRBD1. The sequenced sample was blood. This receptor was identified in a young woman with Graves' hyperthyroidism. Here the CDR3 reads CASSEGQGPNQPQHF. CDR3 sequence (DNA): TGCGCCAGCAGTGAGGGACAGGGTCCCAATCAGCCCCAGCATTTT.